Presented here are 18 T cell receptor beta chains from one specimen sequenced in a study of T cell repertoires in cytomegalovirus infection. TCRdb fed the reads into MiXCR, producing one record per CDR3 protein. The sample yields roughly 150,000 distinct CDR3 sequences, under 20% seen once. Sequencing was done on a sample of CD8+ T cells from PBMCs. The receptors derive from a human donor in good health (CMV status not recorded). Some clones in this sample may be carry-over from other donors' samples.

This clonotype has only a few counts. The chain links TRBV29-1 to TRBJ2-1; 8 nucleotides line up with TRBD2. The V gene end was trimmed by 3 bases and the J gene end by 12 bases; junction bases not matched to a gene: 13. There are 14 residues in the CDR3. Germline CDR1 is SQVTM and CDR2 is ANQGSEA. This CDR3 is CSVEGDAGGLVQFF. The CDR3 nucleotides are TGCAGCGTTGAGGGGGACGCGGGAGGATTAGTGCAGTTCTTC.

This clonotype was found a few times. V gene TRBV2 combines with J gene TRBJ2-7, with D unresolved. Trimming took off 6 bases at V and 12 bases at J, with 24 bases between the two ends. Germline CDR1 SNHLY, CDR2 FYNNEI. This CDR3 has 14 residues. CDR3 region: CASRGTILRTMGYF. DNA for the CDR3: TGTGCCAGCAGGGGAACGATCTTAAGAACTATGGGGTACTTC.

CDR3 sequence reads: CASSSDRRTNTEAFF. Here the CDR3 DNA reads TGTGCCAGCAGCAGCGACAGGCGGACGAACACTGAAGCTTTCTTT. The chain links TRBV28 to TRBJ1-1; D is possibly TRBD1 (6 bases). With 6 bases removed from V and 1 base from J, the gap between germline ends came to 15 bases. Germline CDR1 reads MDHEN; CDR2 reads SYDVKM. The CDR3 contains 15 residues.

This clonotype has a handful of counts. This chain uses TRBV25-1 with TRBJ2-5; D unresolved. CDR3 length: 14 amino acids. V gave up 3 bases and J gave up 7 bases, with 15 bases separating them. CDR1 MGHDK and CDR2 SYGVNS come from the germline V gene. The CDR3 DNA is TGTGCCAGCAGTGACGAAAAGTCCTGGGGGACCCAGTACTTC. As protein: CASSDEKSWGTQYF.

This clonotype was found a few times. The gene calls are TRBV6-1 and TRBJ2-7; TRBD2 matches at 7 bases. The CDR3 is 15 residues long. Looked up from germline, CDR1 is MNHNS and CDR2 is SASEGT. V shed 7 bases, J shed 1 base, and the junction held 10 bases outside the gene matches. This CDR3 is CASIVLSGTSYEQYF. The CDR3 DNA follows: TGTGCCAGCATCGTTCTGAGCGGGACTTCCTACGAGCAGTACTTC.

This clonotype was recorded many times. CDR3 sequence reads: CASSSTSGETQYF. The CDR3 DNA follows: TGTGCCAGCAGCTCTACTAGCGGAGAGACCCAGTACTTC. The J gene is TRBJ2-5, the V gene TRBV11-2, with TRBD2 matching 8 bases. This CDR3 comprises 13 residues. Trimming took 4 bases from V and 4 from J; bases not matched to a gene: 2. Germline loops: CDR1 SGHAT, CDR2 FQNNGV.

This clonotype was seen a handful of times. The chain couples TRBV28 to TRBJ2-7; D may be TRBD1 (5 bases). Germline-derived CDR1 and CDR2 are MDHEN and SYDVKM. Trimming cost V 5 bases and J 7 bases, with 12 bases left between them. The CDR3 length is 12 residues. CDR3 loop: CASSPGLGEQYF. CDR3 in DNA: TGTGCCAGCAGTCCAGGGCTTGGTGAGCAGTACTTC.

This clonotype was seen a few times. This chain uses TRBV6-2 or TRBV6-3 with TRBJ2-7; D is uncertain. The CDR3 runs to 13 residues. Trimming removed 4 bases at V and 4 bases at J, with 11 bases between. Germline CDR1 MNHEY, CDR2 SVGEGT. In nucleotides, the CDR3 is TGTGCCAGCAGTTGGGAATCGAGGTACGAGCAGTACTTC. As protein: CASSWESRYEQYF.

Note on this clonotype: A much larger clone differs from this one at a single base, so this may be a read error. The rearrangement joins TRBV13 to TRBJ1-2; D gene uncertain. Trimming left V 1 base short and J 2 bases short, with 2 bases between. CDR3 length: 12 residues. Germline V gene lookup returns CDR1 PRHDT and CDR2 FYEKMQ (reference sequence). The CDR3 DNA follows: TGTGCCAGCAGCTTAGAAAACTATGGCTACACCTTC. Translation: CASSLENYGYTF.

The sample holds a few counts of this clonotype. J is TRBJ2-3 and V is TRBV7-3; 14 bases fit TRBD2. V trimming: 4 bases; J trimming: 4 bases; junction bases outside the gene matches: 13. Germline V gene lookup returns CDR1 SGHTA and CDR2 FQGTGA. CDR3 length: 19 amino acids. CDR3: CASSSPVTSGGVFPDTQYF. The DNA of the CDR3 is TGTGCCAGCAGCTCCCCGGTGACTAGCGGGGGGGTGTTCCCAGATACGCAGTATTTT.

This clonotype was seen only a few times. The chain carries TRBV18 and TRBJ2-6; D is unresolved. The CDR3 has 19 residues. Trimming shortened V by 3 bases and J by 0 bases, and 18 bases separated the two germline ends. CDR1 and CDR2 from the germline V gene are KGHSH and LQKENI. The CDR3 nucleotides are TGTGCCAGCTCACCGGCGCAGATAGTACTAATCTCTGGGGCCAACGTCCTGACTTTC. This gives the protein CASSPAQIVLISGANVLTF.

This chain links TRBV7-3 with TRBJ1-1, with D possibly TRBD1 on 5 matching bases. V dropped 1 base and J dropped 0 bases, with 9 bases sitting between them. The CDR3 runs 15 residues. Germline assignment: CDR1 SGHTA and CDR2 FQGTGA. The CDR3 bases are TGTGCCAGCAGCTTAATAAGACAGATGAACACTGAAGCTTTCTTT. As protein: CASSLIRQMNTEAFF.

J is TRBJ2-3 and V is TRBV7-2; TRBD1 is a possible D gene (6 bases). The V gene's germline CDR1 is SGHTA and CDR2 FQGNSA. The CDR3 contains 16 residues. V lost 5 bases to trimming and J lost 4 bases, with 19 bases between them. Written as DNA, the CDR3 is TGTGCCAGCAGCCCAGCGGTGCGGCAGGGGTCAGATACGCAGTATTTT. It is translated as CASSPAVRQGSDTQYF.

V usage is TRBV28 and J usage is TRBJ1-1; D not certain. The germline V gene has CDR1 MDHEN and CDR2 SYDVKM. V was cut by 6 bases and J by 1 base, with 18 bases left in between. This CDR3 contains 16 residues. The CDR3 loop is CASRIPSTGENTEAFF. The CDR3 region has the DNA TGTGCCAGCAGAATCCCCTCTACTGGGGAGAACACTGAAGCTTTCTTT. Variable domain in full (rest from reference TRBV28 and TRBJ1-1): DVKVTQSSRYLVKRTGEKVFLECVQDMDHENMFWYRQDPGLGLRLIYFSYDVKMKEKGDIPEGYSVSREKKERFSLILESASTNQTSMYLCASRIPSTGENTEAFFGQGTRLTVV.

The table lists this clonotype with a few counts. The CDR3 sequence is CASSFYSSSYNEQFF. The DNA of the CDR3 is TGTGCCAGCAGTTTCTACTCCTCCTCCTACAATGAGCAGTTCTTC. The chain uses TRBV27 and TRBJ2-1, with D unclear. V dropped 3 bases and J dropped 0 bases, with 9 bases sitting between them. There are 15 residues in the CDR3. Germline CDR1 MNHEY, CDR2 SMNVEV (reference sequence).

Only a few counts were recorded for this clonotype. The chain recombines TRBV28 with TRBJ2-5; the match to TRBD2 covers 8 bases. Germline V CDR1 and CDR2: MDHEN, SYDVKM. V lost 5 bases, J lost 7 bases, and 9 bases stayed unmatched. The CDR3 extends over 14 amino acids. The CDR3 protein is CASSLAGGRWTQYF. The DNA for the CDR3 is TGTGCCAGCAGTCTAGCGGGCGGAAGATGGACCCAGTACTTC.

The rearrangement joins TRBV24-1 to TRBJ1-1; D is ambiguous. The CDR3 totals 12 residues. CDR1 is KGHDR and CDR2 is SFDVKD in the germline V gene. With 6 bases removed from V and 2 bases from J, the gap between germline ends came to 6 bases. CDR3: CATSRGNTEAFF. DNA of the CDR3: TGTGCCACCAGTCGAGGAAACACTGAAGCTTTCTTT.

The chain employs TRBV6-2 or TRBV6-3 and TRBJ1-5, with D maybe TRBD1 (6 bases). V lost 5 bases, J lost 10 bases, and 18 bases lay in between. Germline CDR1 reads MNHEY; CDR2 reads SVGEGT. The length of the CDR3 is 14 residues. The CDR3 sequence is CASSISFRDTPQHF. The CDR3 coding sequence is TGTGCCAGCAGTATCTCCTTCCGGGACACCCCCCAGCATTTT.